This T cell receptor (beta chain) came from a study of shared clonotypes between healthy human individuals. Germline lookup yields CDR1 SGHRS and CDR2 YFSETQ. The ends lost 4 bases at V and 7 bases at J; junction bases unmatched: 5. The CDR3 is made up of 14 amino acids. Clones were read by immunoSEQ multiplex PCR, and TCRdb kept only the in-frame ones, dropping some. The repertoire includes about 1 million clones, about 70% of them detected once, and approximately 1.5% sits in the top ten. This sequence joins TRBV5-1 and TRBJ1-6, with 7 positions matching TRBD1. The TCR originated in a man aged 18 to 29 in good health. Sequencing was done on a sample of memory CD4+ T cells sorted from blood. Subset indicated: CD45RA-negative fraction. For the CDR3, the DNA is TGCGCCAGCAGCGGTGGGACAGAGAATTCACCCCTCCACTTT. It is translated as CASSGGTENSPLHF. The full variable domain, completed using reference TRBV5-1 and TRBJ1-6, is KAGVTQTPRYLIKTRGQQVTLSCSPISGHRSVSWYQQTPGQGLQFLFEYFSETQRNKGNFPGRFSGRQFSNSRSEMNVSTLELGDSALYLCASSGGTENSPLHFGNGTRLTVT.